Listed below are T cell receptor beta chains from one sample, sequenced in a study of glioma-infiltrating T cells. TCRdb used MiXCR to reprocess the multiplex PCR reads, holding one entry per CDR3 protein. The profile covers some 93,000 distinct CDR3 sequences, with about 40% appearing a single time and 35% to 40% taken by the ten largest. The material sequenced was glioma tissue, nonneoplastic brain tissue, or PBMCs (not recorded which). These receptors all come from a human donor with low-grade glioma or glioblastoma, undergoing nonglioma brain surgery, or in good health (not recorded which). Both conserved end residues are part of each CDR3. A D gene is named only where the DNA matches it firmly. Size tells how often a clone was seen (once, few, many) or the class of an expanded clone, and some rows leave it out.

j_call v_call clone_size d_call cdr3_aa cdr3_nt
TRBJ1-2 TRBV12-3/TRBV12-4 . . CASSMVAGEGYTF TGTGCCAGCAGTATGGTGGCAGGGGAAGGCTACACCTTC
TRBJ2-1 TRBV27 once . CASSHKGGYNEQFF TGTGCCAGCAGTCACAAGGGAGGATACAATGAGCAGTTCTTC
TRBJ2-1 TRBV3-1 many . CASSPDQLGGNEQFF TGTGCCAGCAGCCCCGACCAACTCGGCGGGAATGAGCAGTTCTTC
TRBJ2-3 TRBV29-1 many . CSVEGDVGPDTQYF TGCAGCGTTGAAGGGGACGTCGGTCCAGATACGCAGTATTTT
TRBJ2-7 TRBV6-1 many . CASSEYRPYEQYF TGTGCCAGCAGTGAATATCGTCCCTACGAGCAGTACTTC
TRBJ2-7 TRBV7-2 many TRBD1 CASSLADRGGYYEQYF TGTGCCAGCAGCTTAGCGGACAGGGGTGGCTACTACGAGCAGTACTTC
TRBJ2-3 TRBV27 many . CASSLKFAVRDDRRTSTDTQYF TGTGCCAGCAGTTTAAAGTTCGCTGTGAGGGATGATAGAAGAACTAGCACAGATACGCAGTATTTT
TRBJ2-3 TRBV7-8 many . CASSLGASTDTQYF TGTGCCAGCAGCTTAGGGGCCAGCACAGATACGCAGTATTTT
TRBJ1-4 TRBV7-9 many . CASSLVGGTNEKLFF TGTGCCAGCAGCTTAGTAGGGGGAACTAATGAAAAACTGTTTTTT
TRBJ2-1 TRBV6-2/TRBV6-3 many TRBD2 CASSSSGAQIF TGTGCCAGCAGTTCCAGCGGGGCCCAAATCTTC
TRBJ2-4 TRBV19 . . CASSILGPGGKNIQYF TGTGCCAGTAGTATATTGGGGCCCGGAGGCAAAAACATTCAGTACTTC
TRBJ2-3 TRBV20-1 . . CSASPQERFTDTQYF TGCAGCGCTTCACCTCAGGAGAGGTTCACAGATACGCAGTATTTT
TRBJ2-5 TRBV15 many TRBD2 CATSRGDSAGGGETQYF TGTGCCACCAGCAGAGGTGACAGTGCGGGAGGGGGAGAGACCCAGTACTTC
TRBJ2-7 TRBV5-1 many . CASSAGLRYEQYF TGCGCCAGCAGCGCGGGACTGCGCTACGAGCAGTACTTC
TRBJ2-3 TRBV20-1 many . CSAREGAASTDTQYF TGCAGTGCTAGAGAAGGCGCGGCTAGCACAGATACGCAGTATTTT
TRBJ2-7 TRBV29-1 many . CSVEWGYEQYF TGCAGCGTTGAATGGGGGTACGAGCAGTACTTC
TRBJ2-7 TRBV28 . TRBD2 CASSFSGGAGEQYF TGTGCCAGCAGTTTTAGCGGGGGGGCAGGCGAGCAGTACTTC
TRBJ2-5 TRBV5-5 few . CASTPGTWGRETQYF TGTGCCAGCACACCAGGGACTTGGGGTCGGGAGACCCAGTACTTC
TRBJ2-7 TRBV6-1 many . CATLLSWGAHEQYF TGTGCCACCCTATTAAGTTGGGGGGCCCACGAGCAGTACTTC
TRBJ2-5 TRBV19 . . CASSPRTSGQGTQYF TGTGCCAGTAGCCCAAGAACAAGCGGACAAGGGACCCAGTACTTC
TRBJ2-2 TRBV5-6 few . CASSSPGPAGELFF TGTGCCAGCAGCTCGCCAGGACCTGCCGGGGAGCTGTTTTTT
TRBJ2-1 TRBV6-2/TRBV6-3 . TRBD2 CASSYPGTSGRSYNEQFF TGTGCCAGCAGTTACCCGGGGACTAGCGGGAGGTCTTACAATGAGCAGTTCTTT
TRBJ2-2 TRBV10-3 many . CAVEGANTGELFF TGTGCCGTTGAGGGAGCGAACACCGGGGAGCTGTTTTTT
TRBJ2-3 TRBV19 . TRBD1 CASSIGTGVADAQYF TGTGCCAGTAGTATCGGGACAGGGGTTGCAGATGCGCAGTATTTC
TRBJ1-1 TRBV20-1 many . CSARGVRDQDF TGCAGTGCTAGAGGGGTCCGGGACCAAGATTTT
TRBJ2-7 TRBV7-8 many . CASGTQDYEQYF TGTGCCAGCGGAACACAAGACTACGAGCAGTACTTC
TRBJ1-1 TRBV6-1 . TRBD1 CANRPGQGTEASF TGTGCCAACAGACCTGGACAGGGCACCGAAGCTTCCTTT
TRBJ2-7 TRBV20-1 . . CSATRRGKVYEQYF TGCAGTGCTACCCGGAGAGGGAAGGTCTACGAGCAGTACTTC
TRBJ1-5 TRBV6-2/TRBV6-3 many . CASSNPGVYSNQPQHF TGTGCCAGCAGTAACCCAGGCGTCTATAGCAATCAGCCCCAGCATTTT
TRBJ1-1 TRBV29-1 many . CSVEDREGVKNTEAFF TGCAGCGTTGAAGATCGAGAGGGAGTAAAGAACACTGAAGCTTTCTTT
TRBJ2-1 TRBV19 many TRBD2 CASSQSGRETYNEQFF TGTGCCAGTTCCCAAAGTGGGCGGGAGACATACAATGAGCAGTTCTTC
TRBJ2-5 TRBV5-4 . . CASSLDLVQETKYF TGTGCCAGCAGCTTGGACCTAGTTCAAGAGACCAAGTACTTC
TRBJ1-2 TRBV20-1 many . CSARDKMSVDNIYGYTF TGCAGTGCTAGAGATAAAATGTCAGTCGACAATATCTATGGCTACACCTTC
TRBJ2-1 TRBV6-9 . TRBD2 CASITSGLAGAPSYNEQFF TGTGCCAGCATTACAAGTGGACTAGCGGGGGCCCCCTCCTACAATGAGCAGTTCTTC
TRBJ2-2 TRBV19 few TRBD2 CASSTRTSGGSPGELFF TGTGCCAGTAGTACTCGGACTAGCGGGGGGAGCCCCGGGGAGCTGTTTTTT
TRBJ2-7 TRBV6-6 . TRBD2 CASSYERGAQEQYF TGTGCCAGCAGTTACGAGCGGGGGGCCCAAGAGCAGTACTTC
TRBJ2-2 TRBV27 . . CASSFRGGRELFF TGTGCCAGCAGTTTCCGGGGCGGTCGGGAGCTGTTTTTT
TRBJ2-1 TRBV5-1 many . CASSLDQGQYNEQFF TGCGCCAGCAGCTTGGATCAGGGACAATACAATGAGCAGTTCTTC
TRBJ2-5 TRBV6-1 . . CANSEIGQQEAQYF TGTGCCAACAGTGAGATTGGGCAGCAAGAGGCCCAGTACTTC
TRBJ2-7 TRBV28 . . CASSFQNPYEQYF TGTGCCAGCAGTTTTCAGAACCCCTACGAGCAGTACTTC
TRBJ2-1 TRBV3-1 many TRBD2 CASSQAPSGGDRTFF TGTGCCAGCAGCCAAGCGCCTAGCGGGGGGGATCGGACGTTCTTC
TRBJ2-3 TRBV20-1 . . CSARVGLNTAGTDTKYF TGCAGTGCTAGAGTTGGTCTCAACACGGCGGGCACAGATACGAAGTATTTT
TRBJ2-5 TRBV7-2 many . CASSLVFLETQYF TGTGCCAGCAGCTTAGTTTTTTTGGAGACCCAGTACTTC
TRBJ2-5 TRBV7-2 many . CASSYRVQETQYF TGTGCCAGCAGCTACAGGGTCCAAGAGACCCAGTACTTC
TRBJ1-1 TRBV6-2/TRBV6-3 many . CASSYPTGTISRLNTEAFF TGTGCCAGCAGTTACCCCACCGGGACCATAAGTCGCCTGAACACTGAAGCTTTCTTT
TRBJ1-1 TRBV19 many . CASSIAGANTEAFF TGTGCCAGTAGTATTGCTGGGGCGAACACTGAAGCTTTCTTT
TRBJ2-1 TRBV19 many . CASSHRWDEQFF TGTGCCAGTAGCCATAGATGGGACGAGCAGTTCTTC
TRBJ2-7 TRBV28 many . CASRNTSVWGIYEQYF TGTGCCAGCAGAAATACCTCGGTTTGGGGTATCTACGAGCAGTACTTC